The 22 T cell receptor beta chains reported below all come from one sample, sequenced in a study of T-cell memory formation after mild COVID-19. MiXCR, applied by TCRdb to the 5' RACE reads, yields one record per CDR3 protein. This sample yields approximately 150,000 distinct CDR3 sequences, of which approximately 5.7% are seen a single time; approximately 2% belongs to the top ten. The sequenced sample was PBMCs or a T cell subset sorted from them (not recorded which). These receptors all stem from an adult woman who had mild COVID-19 (a few samples of this study predate the infection). Cell type and time point are not known.

The chain is built from TRBV27 and TRBJ2-7; perhaps TRBD1 as D (6 bases). This CDR3 spans 17 amino acids. The V end lost 7 bases, the J end lost 5 bases, and 27 bases lay between the germline ends. From germline, CDR1 is MNHEY and CDR2 SMNVEV (reference sequence). The CDR3 DNA sequence: TGTGCCAGCACCCAATGGCCCCACAGGGTACAGGTTCACGAGCAGTACTTC. Its translation is CASTQWPHRVQVHEQYF.

Comments on this clonotype: This may be a read error: a much more frequent sequence differs by one nucleotide. V usage is TRBV5-1 and J usage is TRBJ2-7; D possibly corresponds to TRBD1 (5 bases). With 4 bases removed from V and 0 bases from J, the gap between germline ends came to 17 bases. This CDR3 comprises 16 residues. Germline V lookup: CDR1 SGHRS, CDR2 YFSETQ. In DNA form, the CDR3 reads TGCGCCAGCAGCACAGCTAATAGACAGTTCTCCTACGAGCAGTACTTC. Translating gives CASSTANRQFSYEQYF.

This clonotype showed up just a few times. This chain links TRBV6-5 with TRBJ1-1; D might be TRBD1 (5 bases). Trimming took 4 bases from V and 6 from J, leaving 21 bases between them. Germline CDR1 and CDR2: MNHEY and SVGAGI. This CDR3 comprises 16 residues. CDR3 in DNA: TGTGCCAGCAGTTCCTCCGGGACGTCAGAGTGGGCTGAAGCTTTCTTT. Its translation: CASSSSGTSEWAEAFF.

The rearrangement links TRBV2 to TRBJ2-2, with D uncertain. CDR1 is SNHLY, CDR2 FYNNEI, per germline. CDR3 length equals 14 residues. Trimming took 3 bases from V and 0 from J, leaving 5 bases between them. The CDR3 region is CASSDGSNTGELFF. The CDR3 nucleotides read TGTGCCAGCAGTGACGGCTCGAACACCGGGGAGCTGTTTTTT.

In its sample, this clonotype was seen many times. This sequence joins TRBV12-3 or TRBV12-4 and TRBJ2-3, with 9 bases matching TRBD2. J was trimmed by 3 bases and V by 2 bases; bases with no gene match: 6. The CDR3 is made up of 16 amino acids. CDR3 nucleotides: TGTGCCAGCAGTTTATCGGGGCGGGGGGGGACAGATACGCAGTATTTT. Translating gives CASSLSGRGGTDTQYF.

This clonotype was recorded at least ten times. This chain uses TRBV7-3 with TRBJ2-1; D possibly matches TRBD1 or TRBD2 (5 bases each). Germline lookup yields CDR1 SGHTA and CDR2 FQGTGA. This CDR3 contains 15 residues. V was shortened by 5 bases and J by 4 bases, with 15 bases between the two germline ends. CDR3 nucleotides: TGTGCCAGCAGCCCTGGGGGTAGCCTATACAATGAGCAGTTCTTC. Translated, it gives CASSPGGSLYNEQFF.

At least ten counts were recorded for this clonotype. This rearrangement joins TRBV20-1 to TRBJ2-1, with D unclear. V lost 4 bases to trimming and J lost 0 bases, with 10 bases between them. The germline CDR1 and CDR2 sequences are DFQATT and SNEGSKA (reference sequence). The CDR3 has 14 amino acids. In DNA form, the CDR3 reads TGCAGTGCTACTGGATTTAGCTCCTACAATGAGCAGTTCTTC. Protein sequence: CSATGFSSYNEQFF.

Ten or more counts support this clonotype. The chain uses TRBV15 and TRBJ2-3; 9 bases align to TRBD1. J was trimmed by 2 bases and V by 4 bases; bases with no gene match: 4. The CDR3 runs 15 residues. Germline V gene lookup returns CDR1 LNHNV and CDR2 YYDKDF (reference sequence). The CDR3 DNA sequence: TGTGCCACCAGCAAAGAACAGGGGGCCACAGATACGCAGTATTTT. Its protein is CATSKEQGATDTQYF.

This clonotype was seen repeatedly, ten times or more. CDR3 sequence (DNA): TGTGCCAGCAGCTTAAACGCATTCCAGCCCCAGCATTTT. Translation gives CASSLNAFQPQHF. The chain has TRBV7-2 and TRBJ1-5, with D hard to call. V lost 2 bases to trimming and J lost 7 bases, with 9 bases between them. CDR1 SGHTA and CDR2 FQGNSA come from the germline V gene. The CDR3 sequence is 13 residues long.

This clonotype showed up just a few times. This sequence joins TRBV5-4 and TRBJ2-1; a possible D gene is TRBD1 (5 bases). This CDR3 comprises 13 residues. Germline V gene lookup returns CDR1 SGHNT and CDR2 YYREEE (reference sequence). V was cut by 5 bases and J by 10 bases, with 16 bases left in between. The CDR3 protein is CASRLAGKVEQFF. CDR3 nucleotides: TGTGCCAGCAGGCTGGCAGGGAAAGTGGAGCAGTTCTTC.

This sequence joins TRBV24-1 and TRBJ2-5; possibly TRBD1 for D (6 bases). V was clipped by 4 bases and J by 4 bases, with 18 bases between them. This CDR3 region has 16 residues. Germline V lookup: CDR1 KGHDR, CDR2 SFDVKD. In DNA form, the CDR3 reads TGTGCCACCAGTGACCCGCGATTCAGGGGCCGAGAGACCCAGTACTTC. Translated: CATSDPRFRGRETQYF.

The table lists this clonotype with a count of one. The chain links TRBV12-3 or TRBV12-4 to TRBJ1-5; no clear D gene. With 7 bases removed from V and 3 bases from J, the gap between germline ends came to 10 bases. The CDR3 loop spans 13 amino acids. CDR3 coding DNA: TGTGCCAGCATTTTGTCACTCAATCAGCCCCAGCATTTT. This sequence encodes CASILSLNQPQHF.

This clonotype was counted a few times. The chain couples TRBV6-5 to TRBJ1-2; TRBD1 aligns across 9 bases. Germline values: CDR1 MNHEY, CDR2 SVGAGI. After removal of 4 bases from V and 8 bases from J, the junction contained 11 bases not matched to a gene. This CDR3 is built from 15 residues. The CDR3 DNA is TGTGCCAGCAGTTCTACCCCGGGACAGGGAAGGGGCTACACCTTC. Amino acids: CASSSTPGQGRGYTF.

V usage is TRBV21-1 and J usage is TRBJ2-7; the D segment call TRBD2 is taken from the table without a DNA check. TRBV21-1 is a pseudogene segment. This CDR3 has 18 amino acids. The CDR3 coding sequence is TGTGCCAGCAGCACGAACGACGTCCGGCTAGGACTAGCGGAAAGGAAGTACTTC. Amino acids: CASSTNDVRLGLAERKYF.

This clonotype was recorded at least ten times. The gene calls are TRBV7-8 and TRBJ1-3, with D maybe TRBD1 (6 bases). V was pared by 3 bases and J by 4 bases, with 13 bases between. The CDR3 consists of 15 residues. Germline-derived CDR1 and CDR2 are SGHVS and FQNEAQ. The CDR3 nucleotides are TGTGCCAGCAGCTTTGGGCAGGGGAAAGGAAACACCATATATTTT. It codes for CASSFGQGKGNTIYF.

There are many counts of this clonotype. The chain couples TRBV20-1 to TRBJ1-2; a possible D gene is TRBD1 (6 bases). The V gene's germline CDR1 is DFQATT and CDR2 SNEGSKA (reference sequence). CDR3 length: 14 amino acids. V was pared by 3 bases and J by 7 bases, with 18 bases between. The CDR3 spells CSASEDRGDFGYTF. DNA of the CDR3: TGCAGTGCTAGTGAGGACAGAGGGGATTTTGGCTACACCTTC.

The sample holds many counts of this clonotype. The CDR3 reads CASSLAGGYEQYF. CDR3 in DNA: TGTGCCAGCAGTCTGGCGGGGGGTTACGAGCAGTACTTC. The rearrangement joins TRBV6-5 to TRBJ2-7; 8 positions match TRBD2. Germline trimming cut 5 bases from V and 4 bases from J; bases unmatched to any gene: 4. Looked up from germline, CDR1 is MNHEY and CDR2 is SVGAGI. The CDR3 extends over 13 amino acids.

The chain has TRBV20-1 and TRBJ1-4; 7 nucleotides align to TRBD1. The CDR3 loop spans 13 amino acids. The V segment lost 6 bases and the J segment 5 bases; nucleotides outside the gene matches: 6. Germline CDR1 reads DFQATT; CDR2 reads SNEGSKA (reference sequence). The CDR3 DNA reads as TGCAGTGCGCGACAGGGTCTAAATGAAAAACTGTTTTTT. It codes for CSARQGLNEKLFF.

This clonotype was picked up many times. The chain couples TRBV7-2 to TRBJ2-3, with TRBD2 identical over 7 bases. The CDR3 has 15 amino acids. J lost 3 bases, V lost 4 bases, and 7 bases had no gene match. Germline V lookup: CDR1 SGHTA, CDR2 FQGNSA. The DNA of the CDR3 is TGTGCCAGCAGCTGGGTGGGGGAGGGAACAGATACGCAGTATTTT. It encodes CASSWVGEGTDTQYF.

CDR3 sequence (DNA): TGTGCCAGCAGGCAGGGGGGGGGCACTGAAGCTTTCTTT. It specifies CASRQGGGTEAFF. The chain recombines TRBV7-2 with TRBJ1-1; TRBD1 agrees at 7 bases. V shed 6 bases and J 4 bases; nucleotides not matched to a gene: 5. There are 13 residues in the CDR3. Per germline, CDR1 SGHTA and CDR2 FQGNSA.

This clonotype has just a few counts. The V and J genes are TRBV11-3 and TRBJ2-3, with a possible D match to TRBD1 (7 bases). The CDR3 has 15 amino acids. Germline CDR1 and CDR2: SGHNT and YENEEA. Trimming removed 5 bases from V and 4 bases from J, with 16 bases in between. The CDR3 DNA sequence: TGTGCCAGCAGCGCGGGCGGGACAGTCGCAGATACGCAGTATTTT. Translation: CASSAGGTVADTQYF.

This clonotype was seen many times. The gene calls are TRBV24-1 and TRBJ1-1; 10 nucleotides match TRBD1. With 9 bases clipped from V and 4 bases from J, the junction kept 4 bases outside the gene matches. CDR3 length: 13 amino acids. CDR1 is KGHDR, CDR2 SFDVKD, per germline. The CDR3 sequence is CATQDRGFTEAFF. DNA for the CDR3: TGTGCCACCCAGGACAGGGGGTTCACTGAAGCTTTCTTT.